The T cell receptor (beta chain) described here comes from a study of CD8+ T cells in alopecia areata. The CDR3 is 15 amino acids. V was clipped by 7 bases and J by 4 bases, with 17 bases between them. In germline, CDR1 is SNHLY, CDR2 FYNNEI. Extracted RNA was reverse transcribed into cDNA, the sequencing template. Data came from immunoSEQ multiplex PCR; TCRdb stores just in-frame clones and leaves some out. Here the sample spans some 200,000 clones, approximately 59% being singletons. This sequence originates from a human donor with alopecia areata. The input for sequencing was CD4+ T cells sorted from blood, taken at week 0. The rearrangement links TRBV2 to TRBJ1-5; TRBD1 might be the D (5 bases). The chain's CDR3 is CASKRSTGPNQPQHF. CDR3 coding DNA: TGTGCCAGCAAAAGAAGCACGGGACCAAATCAGCCCCAGCATTTT.